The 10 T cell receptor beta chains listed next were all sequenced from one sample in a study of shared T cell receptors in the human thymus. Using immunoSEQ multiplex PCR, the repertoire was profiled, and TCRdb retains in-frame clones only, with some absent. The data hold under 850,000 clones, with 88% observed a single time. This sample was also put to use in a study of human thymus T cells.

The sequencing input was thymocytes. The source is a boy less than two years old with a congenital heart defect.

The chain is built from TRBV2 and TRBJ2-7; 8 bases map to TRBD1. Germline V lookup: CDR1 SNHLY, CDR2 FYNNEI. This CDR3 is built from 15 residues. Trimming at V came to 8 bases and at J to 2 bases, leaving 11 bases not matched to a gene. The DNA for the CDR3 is TGTGCCAGCGTGGTTTGGCGGGACAGGACCTACGAGCAGTACTTC. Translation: CASVVWRDRTYEQYF.

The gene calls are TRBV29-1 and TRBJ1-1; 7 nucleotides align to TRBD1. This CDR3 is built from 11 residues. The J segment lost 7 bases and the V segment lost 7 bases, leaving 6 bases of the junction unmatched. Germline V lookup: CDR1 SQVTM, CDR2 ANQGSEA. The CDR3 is CSDYRGNEAFF. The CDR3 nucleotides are TGCAGCGACTACAGGGGAAATGAAGCTTTCTTT. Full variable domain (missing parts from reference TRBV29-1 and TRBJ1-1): SAVISQKPSRDICQRGTSLTIQCQVDSQVTMMFWYRQQPGQSLTLIATANQGSEATYESGFVIDKFPISRPNLTFSTLTVSNMSPEDSSIYLCSDYRGNEAFFGQGTRLTVV.

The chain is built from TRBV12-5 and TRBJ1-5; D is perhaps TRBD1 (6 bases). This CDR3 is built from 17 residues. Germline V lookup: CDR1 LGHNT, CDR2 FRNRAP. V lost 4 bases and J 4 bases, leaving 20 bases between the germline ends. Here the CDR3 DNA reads TGTGCTAGTGGTTCCGCGACAGGCACGGAAGGGAATCAGCCCCAGCATTTT. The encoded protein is CASGSATGTEGNQPQHF.

CDR3 loop: CASSLAGRGVYEQYF. In nucleotides, the CDR3 is TGTGCCAGCAGTTTAGCGGGCAGGGGAGTCTACGAGCAGTACTTC. The chain employs TRBV27 and TRBJ2-7; D is perhaps TRBD1 (6 bases). V lost 2 bases and J 3 bases, leaving 14 bases between the germline ends. The germline V gene encodes CDR1 MNHEY and CDR2 SMNVEV (reference sequence). The CDR3 is 15 residues long.

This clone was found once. The CDR3 protein is CASRLAGEKDTQYF. CDR3 DNA sequence: TGTGCCAGCAGGCTAGCGGGAGAGAAGGATACGCAGTATTTT. The chain joins TRBV27 to TRBJ2-3; 10 bases line up with TRBD2. V dropped 6 bases and J dropped 6; count of bases not matched to a gene: 6. Germline loops: CDR1 MNHEY, CDR2 SMNVEV (reference sequence). This CDR3 has 14 residues.

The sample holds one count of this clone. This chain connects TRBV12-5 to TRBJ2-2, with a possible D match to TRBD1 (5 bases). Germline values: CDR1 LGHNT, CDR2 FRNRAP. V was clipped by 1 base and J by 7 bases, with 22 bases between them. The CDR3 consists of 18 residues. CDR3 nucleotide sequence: TGTGCTAGTGGTTTGGGCGAGGCAGGGCGCCGGATTATCGGGGAGCTGTTTTTT. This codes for CASGLGEAGRRIIGELFF. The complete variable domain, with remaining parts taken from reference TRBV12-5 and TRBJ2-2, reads DARVTQTPRHKVTEMGQEVTMRCQPILGHNTVFWYRQTMMQGLELLAYFRNRAPLDDSGMPKDRFSAEMPDATLATLKIQPSEPRDSAVYFCASGLGEAGRRIIGELFFGEGSRLTVL.

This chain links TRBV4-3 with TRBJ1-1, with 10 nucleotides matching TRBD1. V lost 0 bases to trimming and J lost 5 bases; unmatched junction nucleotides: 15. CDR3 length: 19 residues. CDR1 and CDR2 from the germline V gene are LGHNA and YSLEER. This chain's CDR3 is CASSQEPAPDRGIITEAFF. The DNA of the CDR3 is TGCGCCAGCAGCCAAGAGCCTGCCCCGGACAGGGGGATTATAACTGAAGCTTTCTTT.

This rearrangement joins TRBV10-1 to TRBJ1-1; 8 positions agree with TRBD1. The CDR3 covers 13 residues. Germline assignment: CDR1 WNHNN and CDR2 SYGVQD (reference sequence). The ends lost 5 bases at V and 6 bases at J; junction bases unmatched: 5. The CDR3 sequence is CASSSRGLAEAFF. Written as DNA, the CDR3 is TGCGCCAGCAGTTCCAGGGGGCTCGCTGAAGCTTTCTTT.

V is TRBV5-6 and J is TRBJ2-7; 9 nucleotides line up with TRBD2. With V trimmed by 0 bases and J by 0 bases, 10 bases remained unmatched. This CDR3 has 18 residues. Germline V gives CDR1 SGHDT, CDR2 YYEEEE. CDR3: CASSLECAGGPDSYEQYF. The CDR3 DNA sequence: TGTGCCAGCAGCTTGGAATGTGCGGGAGGGCCCGACTCCTACGAGCAGTACTTC.

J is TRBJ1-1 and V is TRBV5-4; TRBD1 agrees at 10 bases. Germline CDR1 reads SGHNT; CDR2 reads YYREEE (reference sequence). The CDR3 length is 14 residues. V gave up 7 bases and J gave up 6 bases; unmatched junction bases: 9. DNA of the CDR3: TGTGCCAGCCTCGGACAGGGGGATAGTGCTGAAGCTTTCTTT. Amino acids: CASLGQGDSAEAFF.